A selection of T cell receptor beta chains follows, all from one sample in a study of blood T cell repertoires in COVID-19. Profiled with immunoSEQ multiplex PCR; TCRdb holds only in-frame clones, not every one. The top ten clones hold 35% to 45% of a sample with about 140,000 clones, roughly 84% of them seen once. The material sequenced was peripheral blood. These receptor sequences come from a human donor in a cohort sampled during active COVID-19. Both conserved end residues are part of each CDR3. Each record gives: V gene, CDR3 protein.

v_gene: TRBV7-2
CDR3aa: CASSLTAGIRNTIYF

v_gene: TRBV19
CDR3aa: CASKNRGGGTEAFF

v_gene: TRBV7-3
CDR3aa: CASSLAAGRTDTQYF

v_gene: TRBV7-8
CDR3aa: CASSLAGGAMNTEAFF

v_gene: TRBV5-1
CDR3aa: CASSFIPDKDEQYF

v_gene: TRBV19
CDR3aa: CASSITSIPSSYNEQFF

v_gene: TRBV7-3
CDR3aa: CASSSTTTGELFF

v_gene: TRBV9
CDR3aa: CASSVRTGELFF

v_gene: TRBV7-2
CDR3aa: CASSPQAVTGSYGYTF

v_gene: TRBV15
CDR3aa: CATSRDGLQGPAFF

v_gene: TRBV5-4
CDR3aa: CASSLTGRGKGGYTF

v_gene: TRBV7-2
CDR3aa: CASSLGPGSSYNEQFF

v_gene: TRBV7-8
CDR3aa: CASSLAEAPTNYGYTF

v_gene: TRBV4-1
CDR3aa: CASSQVDRGNYGYTF

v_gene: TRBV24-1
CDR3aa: CATSDPGTSGSSYNEQFF

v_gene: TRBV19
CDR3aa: CASGNRGRSYNEQFF

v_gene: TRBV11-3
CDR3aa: CASSLELAGEEFF

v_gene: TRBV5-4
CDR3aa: CASSLRRSGGEQFF

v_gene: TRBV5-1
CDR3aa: CASSPQEGAGGYTF

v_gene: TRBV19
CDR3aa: CASSILGSQPQHF

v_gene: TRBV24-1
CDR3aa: CATSEGTSGSTQYF

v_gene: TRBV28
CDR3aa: CASSLVGDRGNEQFF

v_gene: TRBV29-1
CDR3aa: CSVRDTANYGYTF

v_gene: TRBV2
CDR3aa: CASSLGQGHTEAFF

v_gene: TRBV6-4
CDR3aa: CASSDQQGYGYTF

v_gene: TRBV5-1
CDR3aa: CASSANSGSANEQFF

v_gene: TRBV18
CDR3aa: CASSPDLQGKPLHF

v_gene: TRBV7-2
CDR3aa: CASSLRTSGRVHNEQFF

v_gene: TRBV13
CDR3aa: CASSLNPPGTGELFF

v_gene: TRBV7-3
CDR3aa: CASSPGGRAPPGKAFF

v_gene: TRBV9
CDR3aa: CASSPRGGAQTEAFF

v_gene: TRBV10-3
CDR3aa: CAIGGRTSGSKDTQYF

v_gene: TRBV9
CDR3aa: CASSLLGVGETQYF

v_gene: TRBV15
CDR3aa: CATSSTGTLGYEQYF

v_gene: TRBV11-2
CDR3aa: CASSLVRGGSEQYF

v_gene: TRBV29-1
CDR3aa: CSAISPGQGYNEQFF

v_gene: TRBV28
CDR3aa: CASRTGGRETQYF

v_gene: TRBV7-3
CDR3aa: CASSLTGLHTDTQYF

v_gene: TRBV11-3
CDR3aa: CASAPGRATEAFF

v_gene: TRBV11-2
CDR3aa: CASSLGEGYGYTF

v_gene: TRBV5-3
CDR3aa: CARSLLFRGYEKLFF